Listed below are T cell receptor beta chains from one sample, sequenced in a study of TIL therapy for anti-PD-1-resistant metastatic lung cancer. Clones were sequenced by immunoSEQ multiplex PCR, and TCRdb holds only the in-frame ones, with some missing. The sample holds roughly 58,000 clones, roughly four fifths seen once. Sequenced here: blood, sampled at baseline. These receptors all come from a person aged 30 to 80 with non-small cell lung cancer. The CDR3 runs from the conserved cysteine through the conserved F or W. The D gene is left open where the match is weak. Not all rows give a size; the values are once, few, many and, for expanded clones, a class.

size	J	V	D	CDR3	DNA
.	TRBJ2-3	TRBV5-4	TRBD2	CASSPIHAGLAGADTQYF	TGTGCCAGCAGCCCGATCCACGCGGGACTAGCGGGAGCAGATACGCAGTATTTT
few	TRBJ2-7	TRBV6-5	.	CASSYRQGPYEQYF	TGTGCCAGCAGTTACAGGCAGGGACCCTACGAGCAGTACTTC
.	TRBJ2-7	TRBV7-2	.	CASSPRGGYEQYF	TGTGCCAGCAGCCCCAGAGGCGGCTACGAGCAGTACTTC
.	TRBJ2-7	TRBV2	.	CASSDRFYEQYF	TGTGCCAGCAGTGACAGATTCTACGAGCAGTACTTC
.	TRBJ1-5	TRBV2	.	CASTFDRHSNQPQHF	TGTGCCAGCACTTTCGACAGGCATAGCAATCAGCCCCAGCATTTT
.	TRBJ1-3	TRBV6-5	TRBD1	CASSPLDRVGNTIYF	TGTGCCAGCAGTCCTTTAGACAGGGTTGGAAACACCATATATTTT
.	TRBJ2-7	TRBV6-6	.	CASEGGGQGTYEQYF	TGTGCCAGCGAGGGGGGTGGGCAGGGTACCTACGAGCAGTACTTC
once	TRBJ2-1	TRBV4-2	TRBD1	CASSQEGTGLSSYNEQFF	TGTGCCAGCAGCCAAGAGGGGACAGGTCTTAGCTCCTACAATGAGCAGTTCTTC
few	TRBJ2-7	TRBV19	.	CASSMGTLAYEQYF	TGTGCCAGTAGTATGGGGACTTTAGCCTACGAGCAGTACTTC
.	TRBJ2-6	TRBV4-3	.	CASSRGGQYISGANVLTF	TGCGCCAGCAGCCGGGGAGGACAGTACATCTCTGGGGCCAACGTCCTGACTTTC
.	TRBJ2-7	TRBV18	TRBD1	CASSQRTGPYEQYF	TGTGCCAGCTCACAACGGACAGGGCCCTACGAGCAGTACTTC
.	TRBJ2-3	TRBV16	TRBD2	CASSFRTSGTGPTDTQYF	TGTGCCAGCAGCTTCCGGACTAGCGGGACGGGCCCTACAGATACGCAGTATTTT
.	TRBJ1-2	TRBV6-2/TRBV6-3	TRBD1	CASSYSITGGYGYTF	TGTGCCAGCAGTTACTCCATCACAGGGGGCTATGGCTACACCTTC
.	TRBJ2-3	TRBV6-5	TRBD1	CASSYSNRGFADTQYF	TGTGCCAGCAGTTACTCGAACAGGGGTTTTGCAGATACGCAGTATTTT
few	TRBJ1-6	TRBV6-6	.	CASSTSNSPLHF	TGTGCCAGCAGTACGAGTAATTCACCCCTCCACTTT
.	TRBJ1-3	TRBV10-3	.	CAISAGLDRSSGNTIYF	TGTGCCATCAGTGCAGGCTTAGACAGAAGCTCTGGAAACACCATATATTTT
.	TRBJ2-7	TRBV28	.	CASTRFYEQYF	TGTGCCAGCACCCGATTCTACGAGCAGTACTTC
.	TRBJ2-3	TRBV9	.	CASSVDSTDTQYF	TGTGCCAGCAGCGTAGACTCGACAGATACGCAGTATTTT
once	TRBJ1-1	TRBV29-1	.	CSALGVVNTEAFF	TGCAGCGCCCTCGGGGTTGTGAACACTGAAGCTTTCTTT
.	TRBJ2-2	TRBV10-3	.	CAISRGDLNTGELFF	TGTGCCATCAGTCGGGGAGATTTAAACACCGGGGAGCTGTTTTTT
.	TRBJ1-6	TRBV11-2	TRBD1	CASSFRDSFYSYNSPLHF	TGTGCCAGCAGCTTCCGGGACAGTTTTTACTCCTATAATTCACCCCTCCACTTT
.	TRBJ2-4	TRBV12-3/TRBV12-4	.	CASSLEKNIQYF	TGTGCCAGCAGTTTGGAGAAAAACATTCAGTACTTC
.	TRBJ2-5	TRBV5-1	.	CASSPGVPRIETQYF	TGCGCCAGCAGCCCGGGGGTACCAAGGATCGAGACCCAGTACTTC
.	TRBJ2-3	TRBV27	.	CASSGRRVAPYTQYF	TGTGCCAGCAGTGGCAGACGGGTAGCCCCTTATACGCAGTATTTT
.	TRBJ2-1	TRBV6-2/TRBV6-3	.	CASSYSDRSSYNEQFF	TGTGCCAGCAGTTACTCGGACCGGAGCTCCTACAATGAGCAGTTCTTC
.	TRBJ1-6	TRBV6-5	.	CASSLQTDYNSPLHF	TGTGCCAGCAGCCTACAGACGGACTATAATTCACCCCTCCACTTT
.	TRBJ1-4	TRBV18	TRBD1	CASSPQGQGFATNEKLFF	TGTGCCAGCTCACCACAAGGACAGGGCTTTGCAACTAATGAAAAACTGTTTTTT
.	TRBJ2-3	TRBV6-5	.	CASGGELGTDTQYF	TGTGCCAGCGGCGGGGAACTGGGGACAGATACGCAGTATTTT
.	TRBJ2-1	TRBV18	.	CASSPGASYNEQFF	TGTGCCAGCTCTCCAGGGGCGTCCTACAATGAGCAGTTCTTC
.	TRBJ1-1	TRBV11-1	.	CASSLIRNTEAFF	TGTGCCAGCAGCTTAATAAGGAACACTGAAGCTTTCTTT
.	TRBJ2-5	TRBV6-2/TRBV6-3	TRBD2	CASSYSASGSETQYF	TGTGCCAGCAGTTACTCGGCTAGCGGGAGCGAGACCCAGTACTTC
.	TRBJ1-4	TRBV19	TRBD1	CASSKRQGRQGLFF	TGTGCCAGTAGTAAGAGGCAGGGGAGACAGGGACTGTTTTTT
once	TRBJ1-1	TRBV27	.	CASTLKENTEAFF	TGTGCCAGCACACTAAAGGAGAACACTGAAGCTTTCTTT